This T cell receptor (beta chain) was documented in a study of blood T cell repertoires in COVID-19. Study summary: The United States, Italy and Spain were the sources of the acute and convalescent COVID-19 samples.

TCRdb's table, derived via immunoSEQ multiplex PCR, lists solely in-frame clones and lacks some. There are about 110,000 clones in the sample; about two thirds occur only once, and approximately 0.9% lies in the top ten. Trimming took off 3 bases at V and 5 bases at J, with 16 bases between the two ends. Per the germline V gene, CDR1 is DFQATT and CDR2 is SNEGSKA (reference sequence). The CDR3 has 14 amino acids. The sample consisted of peripheral blood. This TCR derives from a human donor with acute or convalescent COVID-19. The donor label of this sample is uncertain. V is TRBV20-1 and J is TRBJ2-5, with a tentative D call TRBD2 (6 bases). The CDR3, as DNA: TGCAGTGCTAGTTCCCCGGGGGAGAAGGAGACCCAGTACTTC. It translates to CSASSPGEKETQYF.